What follows are 9 T cell receptor beta chains derived from one specimen sequenced in a study of CD8 T cells in ankylosing spondylitis. Study observations and caveats: Blood of patients with ankylosing spondylitis appeared to be characterized by a TCR beta motif of eight highly homologous variants.

Each CDR3 protein is one row after TCRdb ran MiXCR on the 5' RACE reads. The sample includes fewer than 500,000 distinct CDR3 sequences, approximately 20% seen only once; the top ten take 16%. Antigens of these TCRs are unknown. The sample comprised blood, either unsorted or a sorted T cell fraction (not recorded which). Receptor source: a male donor with ankylosing spondylitis.

The chain employs TRBV11-2 and TRBJ2-5; TRBD2 matches 16 bases. The CDR3 loop spans 16 amino acids. Germline V lookup: CDR1 SGHAT, CDR2 FQNNGV. The J segment lost 5 bases and the V segment lost 6 bases, leaving 6 bases of the junction unmatched. The CDR3 sequence is CASSPKGLAGGETQYF. The CDR3 region has the DNA TGTGCCAGCAGTCCAAAGGGACTAGCGGGGGGGGAGACCCAGTACTTC.

Only a few counts were recorded for this clonotype. The chain has TRBV19 and TRBJ2-1, with D unclear. The germline V and J ends were trimmed by 1 base and 8 bases, with 12 bases remaining between them. Per the germline V gene, CDR1 is LNHDA and CDR2 is SQIVND (reference sequence). The CDR3 is 14 amino acids. DNA for the CDR3: TGTGCCAGTAGTATAGGACCGAGTGGGTATGAGCAGTTCTTC. This gives the protein CASSIGPSGYEQFF.

This clonotype was found a few times. The chain uses TRBV20-1 and TRBJ2-3; no firm D call. CDR1 is DFQATT and CDR2 is SNEGSKA in the germline V gene (reference sequence). The CDR3 runs to 13 residues. The ends were cut back, 0 bases at V and 5 bases at J, with 9 bases in the middle. This chain's CDR3 is CSARDYFLDTQYF. The CDR3 DNA is TGCAGTGCTAGAGATTATTTCCTAGATACGCAGTATTTT.

This clonotype was seen a handful of times. The V and J genes are TRBV18 and TRBJ1-1, with D tentatively TRBD1 (5 bases). Germline values: CDR1 KGHSH, CDR2 LQKENI. Trimming took 0 bases from V and 9 from J, leaving 11 bases between them. The CDR3 sequence is 13 residues long. The CDR3 loop is CASSPPAGEKAFF. In nucleotides, the CDR3 is TGTGCCAGCTCACCACCGGCGGGGGAAAAAGCTTTCTTT.

The rearrangement joins TRBV29-1 to TRBJ1-1, with 10 bases that match TRBD1. There are 15 residues in the CDR3. V shed 1 base and J 5 bases; nucleotides not matched to a gene: 7. The germline gives CDR1 SQVTM, CDR2 ANQGSEA. The CDR3 sequence: CSVEGTDRGRTEAFF. CDR3 coding DNA: TGCAGCGTTGAAGGGACGGACAGGGGGAGAACTGAAGCTTTCTTT.

This clonotype was recorded a few times. This chain connects TRBV7-9 to TRBJ2-7; D remains ambiguous. The germline V gene has CDR1 SEHNR and CDR2 FQNEAQ (reference sequence). This CDR3 spans 16 amino acids. Trimming shortened V by 2 bases and J by 2 bases, and 16 bases separated the two germline ends. CDR3 sequence: CASSLTGPAATYEQYF. Here the CDR3 DNA reads TGTGCCAGCAGCTTAACTGGGCCAGCCGCAACCTACGAGCAGTACTTC.

CDR3: CASSDRTSGSGKTQYF. The DNA of the CDR3 is TGTGCCAGCAGTGACAGGACTAGCGGGAGTGGAAAGACCCAGTACTTC. The J gene is TRBJ2-5, the V gene TRBV2; 13 bases align to TRBD2. The CDR3 has 16 residues. CDR1 SNHLY and CDR2 FYNNEI come from the germline V gene. Germline trimming cut 3 bases from V and 6 bases from J; bases unmatched to any gene: 7.

The chain is built from TRBV5-1 and TRBJ2-7; the match to TRBD2 covers 9 bases. CDR1 is SGHRS, CDR2 YFSETQ, per germline. Trimming at V came to 3 bases and at J to 2 bases, leaving 9 bases not matched to a gene. The CDR3 consists of 16 residues. The CDR3 DNA is TGCGCCAGCAGCTACGGCCCGACTAGCGGAACCTACGAGCAGTACTTC. Its protein is CASSYGPTSGTYEQYF.

Only a few counts were recorded for this clonotype. This chain uses TRBV6-2 or TRBV6-3 with TRBJ1-5; D is perhaps TRBD1 (6 bases). This CDR3 region has 16 residues. Trimming took off 2 bases at V and 2 bases at J, with 13 bases between the two ends. Germline V gene lookup returns CDR1 MNHEY and CDR2 SVGEGT. CDR3 in amino acids: CASSYRTGGRNQPQHF. The CDR3 DNA follows: TGTGCCAGCAGTTACAGGACTGGGGGGCGCAATCAGCCCCAGCATTTT.